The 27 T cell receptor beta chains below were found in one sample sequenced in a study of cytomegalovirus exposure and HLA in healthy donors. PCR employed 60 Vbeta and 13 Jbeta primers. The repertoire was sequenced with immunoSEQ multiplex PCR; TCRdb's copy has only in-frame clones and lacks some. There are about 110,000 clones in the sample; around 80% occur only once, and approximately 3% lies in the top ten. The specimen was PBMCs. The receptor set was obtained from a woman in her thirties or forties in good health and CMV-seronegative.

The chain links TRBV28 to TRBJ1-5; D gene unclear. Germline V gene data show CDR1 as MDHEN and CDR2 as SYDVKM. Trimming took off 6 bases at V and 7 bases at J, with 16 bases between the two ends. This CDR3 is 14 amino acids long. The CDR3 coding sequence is TGTGCCAGCAGCGAACGGTGGGTCGGGCAGCCCCAGCATTTT. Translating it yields CASSERWVGQPQHF.

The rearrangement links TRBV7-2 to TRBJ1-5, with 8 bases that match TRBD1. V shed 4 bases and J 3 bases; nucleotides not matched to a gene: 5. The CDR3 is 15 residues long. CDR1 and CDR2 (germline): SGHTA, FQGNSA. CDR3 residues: CASSSWTGNNQPQHF. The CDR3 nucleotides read TGTGCCAGCAGCTCATGGACAGGGAACAATCAGCCCCAGCATTTT.

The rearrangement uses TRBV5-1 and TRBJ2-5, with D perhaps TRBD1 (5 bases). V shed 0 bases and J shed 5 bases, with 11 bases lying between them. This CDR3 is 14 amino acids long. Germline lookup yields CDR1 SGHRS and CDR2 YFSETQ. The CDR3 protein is CASSLEHSGETQYF. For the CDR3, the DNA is TGCGCCAGCAGCTTGGAACACTCAGGGGAGACCCAGTACTTC.

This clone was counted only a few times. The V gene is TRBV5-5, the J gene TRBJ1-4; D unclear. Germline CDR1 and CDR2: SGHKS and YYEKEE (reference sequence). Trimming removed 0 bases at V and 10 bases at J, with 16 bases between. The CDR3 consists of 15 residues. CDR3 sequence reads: CASSLVDTLGGKLFF. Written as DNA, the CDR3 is TGTGCCAGCAGCTTGGTTGACACCCTCGGTGGAAAACTGTTTTTT. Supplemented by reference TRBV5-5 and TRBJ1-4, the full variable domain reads DAGVTQSPTHLIKTRGQQVTLRCSPISGHKSVSWYQQVLGQGPQFIFQYYEKEERGRGNFPDRFSARQFPNYSSELNVNALLLGDSALYLCASSLVDTLGGKLFFGSGTQLSVL.

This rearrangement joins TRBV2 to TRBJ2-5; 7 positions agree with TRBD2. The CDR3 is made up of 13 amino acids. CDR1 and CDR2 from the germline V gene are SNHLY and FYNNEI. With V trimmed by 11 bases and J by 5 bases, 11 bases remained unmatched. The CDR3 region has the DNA TGTGCCGGACTAGGACCCGGTGGGGAGACCCAGTACTTC. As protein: CAGLGPGGETQYF.

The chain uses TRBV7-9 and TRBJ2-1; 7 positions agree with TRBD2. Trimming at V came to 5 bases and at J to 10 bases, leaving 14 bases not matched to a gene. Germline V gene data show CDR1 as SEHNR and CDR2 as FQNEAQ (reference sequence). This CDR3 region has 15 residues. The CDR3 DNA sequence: TGTGCCAGCAGCCCAGGGAGGCGACTAGCATACGAGCAGTTCTTC. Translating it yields CASSPGRRLAYEQFF.

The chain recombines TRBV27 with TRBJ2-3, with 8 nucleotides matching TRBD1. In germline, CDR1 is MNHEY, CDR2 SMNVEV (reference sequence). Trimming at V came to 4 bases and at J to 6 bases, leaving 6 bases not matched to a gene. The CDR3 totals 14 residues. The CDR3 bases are TGTGCCAGCAGTTACGACAGGGGCAGTGATACGCAGTATTTT. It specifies CASSYDRGSDTQYF.

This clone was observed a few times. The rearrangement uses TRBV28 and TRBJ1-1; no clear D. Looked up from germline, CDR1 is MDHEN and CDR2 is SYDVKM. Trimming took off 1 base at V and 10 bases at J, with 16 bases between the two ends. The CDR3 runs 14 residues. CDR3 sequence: CASSLSGAPSRAFF. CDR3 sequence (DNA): TGTGCCAGCAGTTTATCGGGTGCACCCTCACGAGCTTTCTTT.

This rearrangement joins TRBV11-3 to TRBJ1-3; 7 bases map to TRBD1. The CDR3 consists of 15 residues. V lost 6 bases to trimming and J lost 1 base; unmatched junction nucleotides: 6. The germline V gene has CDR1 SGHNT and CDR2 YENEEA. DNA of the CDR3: TGTGCCAGCAGTCCGGGACAGTCATCTGGAAACACCATATATTTT. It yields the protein CASSPGQSSGNTIYF. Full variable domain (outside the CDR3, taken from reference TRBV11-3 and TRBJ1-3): EAGVVQSPRYKIIEKKQPVAFWCNPISGHNTLYWYLQNLGQGPELLIRYENEEAVDDSQLPKDRFSAERLKGVDSTLKIQPAELGDSAVYLCASSPGQSSGNTIYFGEGSWLTVV.

This chain's CDR3 is CASSFRLGQGARVLPAEQYF. The CDR3 bases are TGTGCCAGCAGTTTCCGCTTAGGACAGGGGGCGCGAGTTCTGCCGGCCGAGCAGTACTTC. This rearrangement joins TRBV27 to TRBJ2-7; 11 bases line up with TRBD1. The germline gives CDR1 MNHEY, CDR2 SMNVEV (reference sequence). The CDR3 is 20 amino acids. V shed 3 bases, J shed 6 bases, and the junction held 22 bases outside the gene matches.

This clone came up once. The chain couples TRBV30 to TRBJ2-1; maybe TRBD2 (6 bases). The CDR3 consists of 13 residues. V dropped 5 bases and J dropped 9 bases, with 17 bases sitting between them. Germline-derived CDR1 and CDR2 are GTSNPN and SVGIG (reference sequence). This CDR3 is CAWAGSTLGEQFF. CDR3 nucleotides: TGTGCCTGGGCCGGGAGCACTCTGGGTGAGCAGTTCTTC.

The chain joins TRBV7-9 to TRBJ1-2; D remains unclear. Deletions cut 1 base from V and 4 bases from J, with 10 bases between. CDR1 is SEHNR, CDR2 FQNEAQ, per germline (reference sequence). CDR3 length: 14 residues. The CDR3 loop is CASSLGQNVYGYTF. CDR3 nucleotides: TGTGCCAGCAGCTTAGGGCAGAACGTCTATGGCTACACCTTC.

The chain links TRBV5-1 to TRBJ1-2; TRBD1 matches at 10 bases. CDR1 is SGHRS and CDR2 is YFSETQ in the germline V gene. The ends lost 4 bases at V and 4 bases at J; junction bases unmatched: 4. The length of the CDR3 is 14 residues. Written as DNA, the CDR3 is TGCGCCAGCAGCGGTAGGACAGGGGGCTATGGCTACACCTTC. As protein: CASSGRTGGYGYTF.

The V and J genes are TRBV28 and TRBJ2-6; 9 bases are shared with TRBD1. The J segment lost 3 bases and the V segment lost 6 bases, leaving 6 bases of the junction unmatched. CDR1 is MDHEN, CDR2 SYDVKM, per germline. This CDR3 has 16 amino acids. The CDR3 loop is CASRIGTGSGANVLTF. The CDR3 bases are TGTGCCAGCAGGATAGGGACAGGGAGTGGGGCCAACGTCCTGACTTTC.

CDR3 region: CASSLISGNQVGNQPQHF. The CDR3 nucleotides are TGTGCCAGCAGCTTAATCTCAGGGAACCAAGTTGGCAATCAGCCCCAGCATTTT. V is TRBV7-8 and J is TRBJ1-5; tentatively, D is TRBD1 (5 bases). V gave up 2 bases and J gave up 2 bases, with 19 bases separating them. This CDR3 contains 18 residues. Germline V gene data show CDR1 as SGHVS and CDR2 as FQNEAQ.

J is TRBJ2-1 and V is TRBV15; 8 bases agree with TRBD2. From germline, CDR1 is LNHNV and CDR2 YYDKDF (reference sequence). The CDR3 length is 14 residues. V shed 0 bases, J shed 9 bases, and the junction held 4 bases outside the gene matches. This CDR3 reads CATSRDSGIIEQFF. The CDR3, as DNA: TGTGCCACCAGCAGAGATAGCGGGATTATTGAGCAGTTCTTC.

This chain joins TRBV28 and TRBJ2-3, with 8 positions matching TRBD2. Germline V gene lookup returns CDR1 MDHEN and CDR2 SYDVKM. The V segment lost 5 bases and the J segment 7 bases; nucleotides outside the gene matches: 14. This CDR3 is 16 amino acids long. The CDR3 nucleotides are TGTGCCAGCAGTACTCCGGGACTAGTAAGGGGTAATACGCAGTATTTT. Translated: CASSTPGLVRGNTQYF.

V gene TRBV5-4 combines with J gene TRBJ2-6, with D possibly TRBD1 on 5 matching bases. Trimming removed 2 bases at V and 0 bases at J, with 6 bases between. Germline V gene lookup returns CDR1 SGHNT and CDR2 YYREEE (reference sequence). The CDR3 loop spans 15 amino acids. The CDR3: CASSFRDSGANVLTF. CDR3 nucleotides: TGTGCCAGCAGCTTCAGGGACTCTGGGGCCAACGTCCTGACTTTC.

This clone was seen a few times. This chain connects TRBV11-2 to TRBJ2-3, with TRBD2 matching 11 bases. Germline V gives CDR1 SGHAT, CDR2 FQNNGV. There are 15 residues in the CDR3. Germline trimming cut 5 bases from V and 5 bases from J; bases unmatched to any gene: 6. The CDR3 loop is CASSPLAGARDTQYF. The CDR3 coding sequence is TGTGCCAGCAGCCCACTAGCGGGGGCCCGAGATACGCAGTATTTT.

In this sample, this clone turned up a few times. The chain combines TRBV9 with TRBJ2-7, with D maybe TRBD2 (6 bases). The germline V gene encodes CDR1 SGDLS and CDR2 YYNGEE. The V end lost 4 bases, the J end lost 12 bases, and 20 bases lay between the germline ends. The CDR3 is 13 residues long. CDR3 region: CASSTTAGTPVYF. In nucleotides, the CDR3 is TGTGCCAGCAGCACCACTGCCGGGACTCCCGTGTACTTC.

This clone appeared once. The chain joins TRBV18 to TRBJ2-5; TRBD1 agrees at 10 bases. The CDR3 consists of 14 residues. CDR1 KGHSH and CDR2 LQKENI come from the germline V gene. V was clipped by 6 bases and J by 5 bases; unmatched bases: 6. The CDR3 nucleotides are TGTGCCAGCTCCCCCGGGACAGGGGTGGAGACCCAGTACTTC. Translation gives CASSPGTGVETQYF.

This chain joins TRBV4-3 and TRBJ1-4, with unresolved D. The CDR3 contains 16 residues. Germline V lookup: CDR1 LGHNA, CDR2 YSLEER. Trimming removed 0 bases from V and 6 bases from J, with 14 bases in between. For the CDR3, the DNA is TGCGCCAGCAGCCAAGATTGGGAGGCCGAGGATGAAAAACTGTTTTTT. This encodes CASSQDWEAEDEKLFF.

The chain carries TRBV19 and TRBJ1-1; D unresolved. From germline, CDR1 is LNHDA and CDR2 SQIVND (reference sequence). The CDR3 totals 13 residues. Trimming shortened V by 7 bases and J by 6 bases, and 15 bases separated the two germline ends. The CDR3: CASKASEGPEAFF. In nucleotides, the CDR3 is TGTGCCAGTAAGGCTTCTGAGGGCCCTGAAGCTTTCTTT.

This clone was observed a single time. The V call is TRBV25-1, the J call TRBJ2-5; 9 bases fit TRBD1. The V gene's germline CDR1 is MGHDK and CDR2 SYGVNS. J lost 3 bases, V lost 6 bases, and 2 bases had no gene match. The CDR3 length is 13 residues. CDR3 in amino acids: CASRTGGEETQYF. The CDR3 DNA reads TGTGCCAGCAGAACAGGGGGCGAAGAGACCCAGTACTTC.

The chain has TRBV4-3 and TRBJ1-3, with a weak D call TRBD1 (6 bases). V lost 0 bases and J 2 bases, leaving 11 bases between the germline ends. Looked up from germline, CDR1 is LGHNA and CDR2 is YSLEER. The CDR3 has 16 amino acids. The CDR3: CASSQDPWTAGNTIYF. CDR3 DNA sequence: TGCGCCAGCAGCCAAGATCCTTGGACAGCTGGAAACACCATATATTTT.

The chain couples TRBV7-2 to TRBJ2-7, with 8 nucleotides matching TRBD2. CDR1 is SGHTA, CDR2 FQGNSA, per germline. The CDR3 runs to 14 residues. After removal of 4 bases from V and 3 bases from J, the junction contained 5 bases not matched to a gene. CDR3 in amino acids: CASSWQRGYYEQYF. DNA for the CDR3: TGTGCCAGCAGCTGGCAGCGGGGGTACTACGAGCAGTACTTC. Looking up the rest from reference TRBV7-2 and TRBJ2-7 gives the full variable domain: GAGVSQSPSNKVTEKGKDVELRCDPISGHTALYWYRQSLGQGLEFLIYFQGNSAPDKSGLPSDRFSAERTGGSVSTLTIQRTQQEDSAVYLCASSWQRGYYEQYFGPGTRLTVT.

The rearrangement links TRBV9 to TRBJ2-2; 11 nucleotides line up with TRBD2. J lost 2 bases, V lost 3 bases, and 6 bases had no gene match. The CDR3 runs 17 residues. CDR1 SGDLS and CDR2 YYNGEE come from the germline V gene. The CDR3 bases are TGTGCCAGCAGCGCGGTGGGACTAGCGGATAACACCGGGGAGCTGTTTTTT. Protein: CASSAVGLADNTGELFF. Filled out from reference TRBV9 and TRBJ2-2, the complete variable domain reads DSGVTQTPKHLITATGQRVTLRCSPRSGDLSVYWYQQSLDQGLQFLIQYYNGEERAKGNILERFSAQQFPDLHSELNLSSLELGDSALYFCASSAVGLADNTGELFFGEGSRLTVL.